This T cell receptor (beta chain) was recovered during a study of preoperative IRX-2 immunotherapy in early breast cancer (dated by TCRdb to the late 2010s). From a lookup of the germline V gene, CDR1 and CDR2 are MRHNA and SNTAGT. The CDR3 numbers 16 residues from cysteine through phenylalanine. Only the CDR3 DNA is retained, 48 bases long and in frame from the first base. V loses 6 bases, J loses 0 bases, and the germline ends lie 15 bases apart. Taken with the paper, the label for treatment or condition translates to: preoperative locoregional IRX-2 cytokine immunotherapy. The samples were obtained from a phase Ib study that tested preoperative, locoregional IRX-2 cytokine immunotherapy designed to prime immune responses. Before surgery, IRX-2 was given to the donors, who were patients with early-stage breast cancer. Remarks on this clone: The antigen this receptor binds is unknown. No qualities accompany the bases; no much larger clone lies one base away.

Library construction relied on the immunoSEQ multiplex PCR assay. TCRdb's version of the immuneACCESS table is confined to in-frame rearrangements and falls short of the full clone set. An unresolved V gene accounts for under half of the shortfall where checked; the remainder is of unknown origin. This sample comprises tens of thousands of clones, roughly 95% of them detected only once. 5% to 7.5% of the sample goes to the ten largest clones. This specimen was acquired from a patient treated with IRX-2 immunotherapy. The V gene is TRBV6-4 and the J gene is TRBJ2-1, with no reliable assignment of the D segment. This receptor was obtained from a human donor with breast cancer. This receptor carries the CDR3 CASSPTWSGSYNEQFF. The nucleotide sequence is TGTGCCAGCAGCCCAACATGGTCAGGCTCCTACAATGAGCAGTTCTTC.